This T cell receptor beta chain was recorded in a study of blood T cells in healthy people across ages. It was roughly 10 milliliters of peripheral blood that were drawn from each donor. This CDR3 spans 16 amino acids. Trimming took 7 bases from V and 3 from J; bases not matched to a gene: 12. Germline CDR1 LGHDT, CDR2 YNNKEL (reference sequence). Then a second PCR, running about 7 to 11 cycles, was carried out with a sample-barcoded 5' primer and a J-beta primer mix. A single record per CDR3 protein comes from TCRdb applying MiXCR to the 5' RACE reads. The repertoire consists of about 2 million distinct CDR3 sequences, with roughly 52% occurring once and the leading ten covering roughly 2.1%. Study-level results: Possibly, changes in expanded clonotypes were confounded because donor CMV status was unknown.

About this clonotype: Its antigen is undetermined.

The source of this sequence is a woman aged 40 to 55 in good health. This rearrangement joins TRBV3-1 to TRBJ1-2, with 9 bases matching TRBD1. Sequencing used blood. The CDR3, as DNA: TGTGCCAGCAACACCTTTACACAGGGGGCGGACTATGGCTACACCTTC. Translation: CASNTFTQGADYGYTF.